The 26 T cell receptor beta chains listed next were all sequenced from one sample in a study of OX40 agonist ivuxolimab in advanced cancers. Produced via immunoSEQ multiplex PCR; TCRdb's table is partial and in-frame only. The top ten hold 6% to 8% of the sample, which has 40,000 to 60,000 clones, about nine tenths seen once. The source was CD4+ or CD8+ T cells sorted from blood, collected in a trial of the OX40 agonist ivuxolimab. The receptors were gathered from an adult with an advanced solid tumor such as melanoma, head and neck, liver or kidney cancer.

The CDR3 DNA sequence: TGCGCCAGCAGCTTGGAGGGTACGAACACTGAAGCTTTCTTT. Translation: CASSLEGTNTEAFF. The chain recombines TRBV5-1 with TRBJ1-1; no reliable D call. CDR3 length: 14 amino acids. The germline CDR1 and CDR2 sequences are SGHRS and YFSETQ. V lost 0 bases and J 1 base, leaving 7 bases between the germline ends.

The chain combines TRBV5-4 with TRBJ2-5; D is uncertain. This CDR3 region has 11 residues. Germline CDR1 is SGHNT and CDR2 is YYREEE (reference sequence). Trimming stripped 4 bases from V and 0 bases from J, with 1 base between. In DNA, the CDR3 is TGTGCCAGCAGCCACCAAGAGACCCAGTACTTC. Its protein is CASSHQETQYF.

CDR3 sequence: CASSKTGGGTEAFF. CDR3 bases: TGTGCCAGTAGTAAGACAGGGGGAGGCACTGAAGCTTTCTTT. This chain connects TRBV19 to TRBJ1-1, with 9 bases fitting TRBD1. Germline CDR1 LNHDA, CDR2 SQIVND (reference sequence). The CDR3 is 14 amino acids. V shed 4 bases and J 4 bases; nucleotides not matched to a gene: 4.

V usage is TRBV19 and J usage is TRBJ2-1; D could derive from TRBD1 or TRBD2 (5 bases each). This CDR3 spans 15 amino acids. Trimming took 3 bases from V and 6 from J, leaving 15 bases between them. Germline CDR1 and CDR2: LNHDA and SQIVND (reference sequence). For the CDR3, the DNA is TGTGCCAGTAGTATCTCTGGGGGATCCACCAATGAGCAGTTCTTC. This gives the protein CASSISGGSTNEQFF.

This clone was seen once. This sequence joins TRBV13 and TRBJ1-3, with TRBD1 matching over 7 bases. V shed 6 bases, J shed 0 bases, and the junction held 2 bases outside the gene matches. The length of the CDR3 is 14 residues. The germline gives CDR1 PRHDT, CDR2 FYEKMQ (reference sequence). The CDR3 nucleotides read TGTGCCAGCAGTCGGGACAGCTCTGGAAACACCATATATTTT. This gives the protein CASSRDSSGNTIYF.

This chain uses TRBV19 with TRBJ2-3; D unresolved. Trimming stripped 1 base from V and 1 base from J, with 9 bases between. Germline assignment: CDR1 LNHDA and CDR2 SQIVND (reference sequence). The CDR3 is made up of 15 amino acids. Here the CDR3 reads CASSIVGLGTDTQYF. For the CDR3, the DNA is TGTGCCAGTAGTATAGTGGGTTTAGGCACAGATACGCAGTATTTT.

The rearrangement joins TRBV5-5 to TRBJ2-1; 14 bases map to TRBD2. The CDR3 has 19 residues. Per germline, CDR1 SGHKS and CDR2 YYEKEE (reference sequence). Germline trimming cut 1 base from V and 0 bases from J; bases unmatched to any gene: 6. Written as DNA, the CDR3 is TGTGCCAGCAGCTTGTCCTGGACTAGCGGGGGGTCCTCCTACAATGAGCAGTTCTTC. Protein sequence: CASSLSWTSGGSSYNEQFF.

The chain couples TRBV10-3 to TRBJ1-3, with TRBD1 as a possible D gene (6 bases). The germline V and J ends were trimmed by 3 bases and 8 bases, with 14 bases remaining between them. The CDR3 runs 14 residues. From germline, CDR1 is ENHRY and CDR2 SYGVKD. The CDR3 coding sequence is TGTGCCATCAGTGAACTCACAGGGTTCCACACCATATATTTT. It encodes CAISELTGFHTIYF.

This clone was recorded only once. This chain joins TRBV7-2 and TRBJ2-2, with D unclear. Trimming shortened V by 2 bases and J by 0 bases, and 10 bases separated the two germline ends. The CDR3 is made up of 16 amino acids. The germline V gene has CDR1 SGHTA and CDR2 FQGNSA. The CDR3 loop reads CASSLYSVTNTGELFF. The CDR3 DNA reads TGTGCCAGCAGCTTATATTCAGTCACGAACACCGGGGAGCTGTTTTTT.

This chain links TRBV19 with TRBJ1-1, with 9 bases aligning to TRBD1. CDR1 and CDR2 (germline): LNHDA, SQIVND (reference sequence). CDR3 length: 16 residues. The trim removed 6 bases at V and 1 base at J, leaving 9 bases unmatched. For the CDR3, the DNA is TGTGCCAGTAGATCGGTACAGGGGGCTACGAACACTGAAGCTTTCTTT. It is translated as CASRSVQGATNTEAFF.

CDR3 amino acids: CASSLGGSDSPLHF. CDR3 DNA: TGTGCCAGCAGCTTAGGGGGGTCCGATTCACCCCTCCACTTT. The genes are TRBV7-6 and TRBJ1-6; D perhaps matches TRBD1 (5 bases). The length of the CDR3 is 14 residues. V lost 1 base and J lost 8, with 9 bases in between. The germline V gene has CDR1 SGHVS and CDR2 FNYEAQ.

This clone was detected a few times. The CDR3 region is CASSHPGQGNQPQHF. CDR3 in DNA: TGCGCCAGCAGCCATCCGGGACAGGGCAATCAGCCCCAGCATTTT. The genes are TRBV4-1 and TRBJ1-5; 8 bases line up with TRBD1. Germline CDR1 is MGHRA and CDR2 is YSYEKL. J gave up 2 bases and V 3 bases, and 3 bases lay outside the gene matches. This CDR3 spans 15 amino acids.

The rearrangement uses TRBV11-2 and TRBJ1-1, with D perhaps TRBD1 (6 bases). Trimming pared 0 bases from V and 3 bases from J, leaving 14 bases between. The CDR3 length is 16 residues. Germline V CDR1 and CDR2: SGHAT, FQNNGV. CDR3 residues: CASSLDGGGKDTEAFF. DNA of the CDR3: TGTGCCAGCAGCTTAGATGGGGGGGGCAAGGACACTGAAGCTTTCTTT.

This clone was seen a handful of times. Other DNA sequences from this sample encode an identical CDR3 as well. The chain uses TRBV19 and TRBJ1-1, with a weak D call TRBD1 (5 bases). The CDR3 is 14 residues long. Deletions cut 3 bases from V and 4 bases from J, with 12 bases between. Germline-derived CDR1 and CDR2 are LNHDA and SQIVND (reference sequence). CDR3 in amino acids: CASSMGGAGTEAFF. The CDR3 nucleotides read TGTGCCAGTAGTATGGGAGGGGCGGGCACTGAAGCTTTCTTT.

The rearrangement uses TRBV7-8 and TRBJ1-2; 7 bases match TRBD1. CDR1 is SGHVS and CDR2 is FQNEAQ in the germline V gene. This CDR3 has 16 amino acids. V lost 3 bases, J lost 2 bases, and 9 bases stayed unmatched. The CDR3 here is CASSFARDRTNYGYTF. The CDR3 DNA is TGTGCCAGCAGCTTTGCTCGGGACAGAACCAACTATGGCTACACCTTC. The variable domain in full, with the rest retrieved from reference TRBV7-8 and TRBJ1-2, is GAGVSQSPRYKVAKRGQDVALRCDPISGHVSLFWYQQALGQGPEFLTYFQNEAQLDKSGLPSDRFFAERPEGSVSTLKIQRTQQEDSAVYLCASSFARDRTNYGYTFGSGTRLTVV.

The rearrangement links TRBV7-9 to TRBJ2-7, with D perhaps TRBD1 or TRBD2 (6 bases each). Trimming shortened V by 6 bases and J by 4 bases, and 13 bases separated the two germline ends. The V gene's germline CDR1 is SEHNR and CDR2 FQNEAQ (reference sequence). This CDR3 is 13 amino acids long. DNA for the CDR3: TGTGCCAGCAGGAATCAGGGGAGGTACGAGCAGTACTTC. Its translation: CASRNQGRYEQYF. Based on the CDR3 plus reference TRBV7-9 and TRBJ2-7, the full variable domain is DTGVSQNPRHKITKRGQNVTFRCDPISEHNRLYWYRQTLGQGPEFLTYFQNEAQLEKSRLLSDRFSAERPKGSFSTLEIQRTEQGDSAMYLCASRNQGRYEQYFGPGTRLTVT.

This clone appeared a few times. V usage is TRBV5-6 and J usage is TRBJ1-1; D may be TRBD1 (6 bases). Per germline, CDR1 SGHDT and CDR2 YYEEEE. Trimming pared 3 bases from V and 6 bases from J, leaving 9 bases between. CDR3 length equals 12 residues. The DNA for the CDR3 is TGTGCCAGCAGCTCGACAGGCCCTGAAGCTTTCTTT. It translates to CASSSTGPEAFF.

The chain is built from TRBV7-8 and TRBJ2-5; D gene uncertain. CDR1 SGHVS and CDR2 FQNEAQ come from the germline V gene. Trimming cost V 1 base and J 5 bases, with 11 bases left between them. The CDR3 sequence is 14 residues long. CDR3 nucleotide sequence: TGTGCCAGCAGCTTAGAGGTATCCCAGGAGACCCAGTACTTC. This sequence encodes CASSLEVSQETQYF.

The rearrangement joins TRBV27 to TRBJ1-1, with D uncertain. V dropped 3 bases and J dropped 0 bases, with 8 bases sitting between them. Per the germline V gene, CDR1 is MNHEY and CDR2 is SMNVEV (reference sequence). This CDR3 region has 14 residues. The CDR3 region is CASSFARVNTEAFF. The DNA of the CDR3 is TGTGCCAGCAGTTTTGCACGGGTGAACACTGAAGCTTTCTTT.

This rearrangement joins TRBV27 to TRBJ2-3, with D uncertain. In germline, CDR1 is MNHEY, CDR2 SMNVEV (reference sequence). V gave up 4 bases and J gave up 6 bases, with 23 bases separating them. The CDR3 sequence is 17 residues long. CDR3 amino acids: CASSSNAGPPDADTQYF. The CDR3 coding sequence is TGTGCCAGCAGTTCGAACGCTGGGCCTCCGGACGCCGATACGCAGTATTTT.

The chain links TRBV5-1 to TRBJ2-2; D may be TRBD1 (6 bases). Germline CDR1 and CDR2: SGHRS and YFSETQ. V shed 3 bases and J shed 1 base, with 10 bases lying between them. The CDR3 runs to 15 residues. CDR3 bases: TGCGCCAGCAGCTCCCGACAGGTGAACACCGGGGAGCTGTTTTTT. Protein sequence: CASSSRQVNTGELFF. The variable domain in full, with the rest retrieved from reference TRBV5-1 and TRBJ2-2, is KAGVTQTPRYLIKTRGQQVTLSCSPISGHRSVSWYQQTPGQGLQFLFEYFSETQRNKGNFPGRFSGRQFSNSRSEMNVSTLELGDSALYLCASSSRQVNTGELFFGEGSRLTVL.

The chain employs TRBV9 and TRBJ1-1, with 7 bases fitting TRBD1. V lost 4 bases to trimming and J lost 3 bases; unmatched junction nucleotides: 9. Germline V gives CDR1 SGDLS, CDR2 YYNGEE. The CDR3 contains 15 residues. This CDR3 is CASSTQGRGDTEAFF. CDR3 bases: TGTGCCAGCAGCACACAGGGGAGGGGGGACACTGAAGCTTTCTTT. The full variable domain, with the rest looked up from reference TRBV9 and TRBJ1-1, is DSGVTQTPKHLITATGQRVTLRCSPRSGDLSVYWYQQSLDQGLQFLIQYYNGEERAKGNILERFSAQQFPDLHSELNLSSLELGDSALYFCASSTQGRGDTEAFFGQGTRLTVV.

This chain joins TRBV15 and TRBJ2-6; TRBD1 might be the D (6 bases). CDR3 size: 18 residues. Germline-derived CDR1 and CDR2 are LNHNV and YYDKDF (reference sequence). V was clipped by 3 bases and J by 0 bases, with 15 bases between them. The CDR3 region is CATSSTGTPSSGANVLTF. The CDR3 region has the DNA TGTGCCACCAGCAGCACAGGGACCCCAAGCTCTGGGGCCAACGTCCTGACTTTC.

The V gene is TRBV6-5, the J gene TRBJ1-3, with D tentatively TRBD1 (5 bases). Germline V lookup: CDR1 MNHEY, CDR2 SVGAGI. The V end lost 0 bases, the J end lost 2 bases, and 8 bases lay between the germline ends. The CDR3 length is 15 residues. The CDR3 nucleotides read TGTGCCAGCAGTTACTCGAAGGGACCTGGAAACACCATATATTTT. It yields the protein CASSYSKGPGNTIYF.

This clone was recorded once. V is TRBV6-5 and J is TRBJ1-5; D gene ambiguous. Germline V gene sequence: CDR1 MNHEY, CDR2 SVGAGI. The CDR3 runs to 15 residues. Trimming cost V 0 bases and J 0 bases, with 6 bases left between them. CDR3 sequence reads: CASSYSRGSNQPQHF. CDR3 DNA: TGTGCCAGCAGTTACTCGCGGGGTAGCAATCAGCCCCAGCATTTT.

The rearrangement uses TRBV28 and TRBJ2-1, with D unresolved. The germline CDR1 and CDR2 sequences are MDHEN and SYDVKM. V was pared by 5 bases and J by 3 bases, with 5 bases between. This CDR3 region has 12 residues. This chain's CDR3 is CASSPFYNEQFF. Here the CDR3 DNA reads TGTGCCAGCAGTCCTTTCTACAATGAGCAGTTCTTC.